The text below deals with one T cell receptor (beta chain). The sample is drawn from a study of cytomegalovirus exposure and HLA in healthy donors. V was clipped by 2 bases and J by 2 bases, with 7 bases between them. CDR3 size: 13 residues. Germline-derived CDR1 and CDR2 are SGHAT and FQNNGV. Libraries were prepared by immunoSEQ multiplex PCR; TCRdb keeps only in-frame clonotypes and omits some of them. In the table there are 130,000 to 150,000 clones, 88% of which are singletons. The chain joins TRBV11-2 to TRBJ2-7, with a possible D match to TRBD1 (5 bases). The sequenced material came from PBMCs. The sequence came from a woman younger than 30 in good health and CMV-seropositive. This CDR3 reads CASSLLGAYEQYF. As DNA, the CDR3 is TGTGCCAGCAGCTTACTAGGGGCCTACGAGCAGTACTTC.